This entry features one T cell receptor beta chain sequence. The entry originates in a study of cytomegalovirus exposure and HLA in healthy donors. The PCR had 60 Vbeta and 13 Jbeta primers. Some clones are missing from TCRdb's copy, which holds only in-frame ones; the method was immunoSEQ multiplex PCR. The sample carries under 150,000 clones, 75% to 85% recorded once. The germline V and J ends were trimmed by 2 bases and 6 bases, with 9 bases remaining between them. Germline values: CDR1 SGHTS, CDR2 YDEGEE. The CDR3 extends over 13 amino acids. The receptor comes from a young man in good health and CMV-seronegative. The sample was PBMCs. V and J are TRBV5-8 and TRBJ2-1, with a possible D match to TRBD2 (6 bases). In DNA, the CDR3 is TGTGCCAGCAGCTTCGGGGGTAGCAATGAGCAGTTCTTC. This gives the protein CASSFGGSNEQFF.